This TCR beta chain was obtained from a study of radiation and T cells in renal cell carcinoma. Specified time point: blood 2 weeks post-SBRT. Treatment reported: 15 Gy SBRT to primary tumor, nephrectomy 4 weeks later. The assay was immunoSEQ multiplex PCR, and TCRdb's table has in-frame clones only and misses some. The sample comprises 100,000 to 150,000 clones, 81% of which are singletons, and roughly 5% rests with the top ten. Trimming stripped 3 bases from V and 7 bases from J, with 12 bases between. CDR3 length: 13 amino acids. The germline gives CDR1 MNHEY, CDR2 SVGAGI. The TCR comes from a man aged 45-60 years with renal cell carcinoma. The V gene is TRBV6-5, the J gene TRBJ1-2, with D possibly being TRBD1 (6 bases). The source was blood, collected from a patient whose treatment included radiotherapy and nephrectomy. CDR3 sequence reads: CASSYWGAGGYTF. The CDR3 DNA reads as TGTGCCAGCAGTTATTGGGGGGCAGGTGGCTACACCTTC.